The clone carrying this T cell receptor beta chain showed up just a few times. Its antigen is still unknown. These data are taken from a study of Graves' ophthalmopathy and Graves' hyperthyroidism. Notes on the study in general: In blood appeared most of the expanded thyroid clonotypes whose frequency exceeded 0.001.

V lost 10 bases, J lost 1 base, and 11 bases stayed unmatched. This CDR3 comprises 16 residues. Looked up from germline, CDR1 is SNHLY and CDR2 is FYNNEI. TCR beta CDR3 regions were amplified from RNA transcripts. HTBI primers served in a first-round RT-PCR, which a second-round multiplex PCR followed. TCRdb re-called the multiplex PCR reads with MiXCR, one entry per CDR3 protein. The sample carries 650,000 to 900,000 distinct CDR3 sequences, around 40% recorded once. Those donors who had ophthalmopathy presented with moderate-to-severe activity, a CAS of ≥3, a NOSPECS of ≥4 and a duration under 3 months. Certain patients, namely those with other autoimmune diseases, uncontrolled infections, pregnancy or lactation, were excluded.

Sequencing input: peripheral blood. The origin of this receptor is an adult man with Graves' ophthalmopathy. V gene TRBV2 combines with J gene TRBJ2-2, with 8 nucleotides matching TRBD2. The CDR3 DNA follows: TGTGCCACGGATCCTGAGCGGGGGAGGAACACCGGGGAGCTGTTTTTT. Its translation: CATDPERGRNTGELFF.